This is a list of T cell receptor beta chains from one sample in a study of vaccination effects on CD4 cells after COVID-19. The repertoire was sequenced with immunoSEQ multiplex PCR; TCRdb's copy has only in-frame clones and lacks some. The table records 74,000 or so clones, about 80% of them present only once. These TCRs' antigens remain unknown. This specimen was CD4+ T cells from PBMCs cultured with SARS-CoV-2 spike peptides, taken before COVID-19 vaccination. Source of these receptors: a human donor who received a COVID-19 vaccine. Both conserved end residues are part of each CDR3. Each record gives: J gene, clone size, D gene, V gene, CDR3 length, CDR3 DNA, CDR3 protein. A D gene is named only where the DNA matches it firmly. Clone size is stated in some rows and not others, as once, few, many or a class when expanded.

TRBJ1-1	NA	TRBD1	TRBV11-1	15	TGTGCCAGCAGCTTAGGGGACAGAATGAACACTGAAGCTTTCTTT	CASSLGDRMNTEAFF
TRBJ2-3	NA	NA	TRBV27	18	TGTGCCAGCAGTTTACGAGGCAGGGTATTAACTGGCACAGATACGCAGTATTTT	CASSLRGRVLTGTDTQYF
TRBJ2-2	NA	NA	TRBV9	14	TGTGCCAGCAGCGTAGGGCCGCCGGCCGGGGAGCTGTTTTTT	CASSVGPPAGELFF
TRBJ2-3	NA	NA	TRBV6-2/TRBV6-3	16	TGTGCCAGCAGTTACTCAGCAGGTCCAAGCACAGATACGCAGTATTTT	CASSYSAGPSTDTQYF
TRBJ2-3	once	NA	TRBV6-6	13	TGTGCCAGCAGTTACGCTGACACAGATACGCAGTATTTT	CASSYADTDTQYF
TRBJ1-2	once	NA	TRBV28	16	TGTGCCAGCAGTTTCCCCCTGGGTGGACAGAACTATGGCTACACCTTC	CASSFPLGGQNYGYTF
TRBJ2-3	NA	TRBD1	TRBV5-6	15	TGTGCCAGCAGGCCGGGACAGAGAAGCACAGATACGCAGTATTTT	CASRPGQRSTDTQYF
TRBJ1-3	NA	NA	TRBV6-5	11	TGTGCCAGCAGTTATTTAAACACCATATATTTT	CASSYLNTIYF
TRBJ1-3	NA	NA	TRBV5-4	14	TGTGCCAGCAGCTGGGAAAGAGGGGAAGACACCATATATTTT	CASSWERGEDTIYF
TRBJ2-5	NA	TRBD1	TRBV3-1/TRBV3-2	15	TGTGCCAGCAGCCAGGGACAGGGGGCGTGGGAGACCCAGTACTTC	CASSQGQGAWETQYF
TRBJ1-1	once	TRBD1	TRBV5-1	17	TGCGCCAGCAGCTTGACAGGGGTGGGGGCGGTGAACACTGAAGCTTTCTTT	CASSLTGVGAVNTEAFF
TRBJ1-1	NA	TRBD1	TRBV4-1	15	TGCGCCAGCAGCCAATACCATAGACAGGGGACTGAAGCTTTCTTT	CASSQYHRQGTEAFF
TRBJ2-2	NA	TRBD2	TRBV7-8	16	TGTGCCAGCAGCTTCGGACTAGCGGGGAACACCGGGGAGCTGTTTTTT	CASSFGLAGNTGELFF
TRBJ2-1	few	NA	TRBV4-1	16	TGCGCCAGCAGCCAACCGGTAGCCCTCCAAATTAATGAGCAGTTCTTC	CASSQPVALQINEQFF
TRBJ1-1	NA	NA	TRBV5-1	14	TGCGCCAGCAGCCCCCAGGGGATGAACACTGAAGCTTTCTTT	CASSPQGMNTEAFF
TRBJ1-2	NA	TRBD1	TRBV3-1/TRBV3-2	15	TGTGCCAGCAGCCGTGGACAGGGGGATCGCTGGGGCTACACCTTC	CASSRGQGDRWGYTF
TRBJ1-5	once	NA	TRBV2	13	TGTGCCAGCACGCAGGGGCGGTCGTGGCCCCAGCATTTT	CASTQGRSWPQHF
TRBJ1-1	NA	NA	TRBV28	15	TGTGCCAGCAGTCTACCACAGGGAATGAACACTGAAGCTTTCTTT	CASSLPQGMNTEAFF
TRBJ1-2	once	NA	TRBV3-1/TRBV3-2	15	TGTGCCAGCAGCCCCGGCGCAAGGTGGCACTATGGCTACACCTTC	CASSPGARWHYGYTF
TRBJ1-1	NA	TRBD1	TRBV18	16	TGTGCCAGCTCGGAAACAGGGGTAATATTAGACACTGAAGCTTTCTTT	CASSETGVILDTEAFF
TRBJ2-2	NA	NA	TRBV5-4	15	TGTGCCAGCAGTACCCGGGGGACGAACACCGGGGAGCTGTTTTTT	CASSTRGTNTGELFF
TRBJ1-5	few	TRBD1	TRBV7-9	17	TGTGCCAGCAGCCTCGGACAGGGGGCTAGGGGCAATCAGCCCCAGCATTTT	CASSLGQGARGNQPQHF
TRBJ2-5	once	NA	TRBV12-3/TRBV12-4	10	TGTGCCAGCGCTAGAGAGACCCAGTACTTC	CASARETQYF
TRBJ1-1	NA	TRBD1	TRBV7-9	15	TGTGCCAGCAGCTTAGCCACCCAGGACAGGAGGGCAGCTTTCTTT	CASSLATQDRRAAFF
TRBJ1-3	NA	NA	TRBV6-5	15	TGTGCCAGCACTTTGGACAGATACTCTGGAAACACCATATATTTT	CASTLDRYSGNTIYF
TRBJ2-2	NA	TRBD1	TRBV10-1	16	TGCGCCAGCAGTGAGTCGACAGGGGGAAGCACCGGGGAGCTGTTTTTT	CASSESTGGSTGELFF
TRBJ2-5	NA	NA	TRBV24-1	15	TGTGCCACCAGTACCCAGCGGGCTAGGGGAGAGACCCAGTACTTC	CATSTQRARGETQYF
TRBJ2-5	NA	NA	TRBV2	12	TGTGCCAGCAGTGAAACTCGGGAGACCCAGTACTTC	CASSETRETQYF
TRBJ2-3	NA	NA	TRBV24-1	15	TGTGCCACCGTGGGCAGGGTTTCTGGTGCAGATACGCAGTATTTT	CATVGRVSGADTQYF
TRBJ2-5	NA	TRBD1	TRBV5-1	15	TGCGCCAGCAGCGAACCACAGGGGGCTATGGAGACCCAGTACTTC	CASSEPQGAMETQYF
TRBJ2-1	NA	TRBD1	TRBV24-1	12	TGTGCCACCAGTAACAGGGGCAATGAGCAGTTCTTC	CATSNRGNEQFF
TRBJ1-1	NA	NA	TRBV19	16	TGTGCCAGTAGTACTCAAGACTCCCCCATGAACACTGAAGCTTTCTTT	CASSTQDSPMNTEAFF
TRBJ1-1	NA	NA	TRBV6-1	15	TGTGCCAGCAGTGAATTGGGACATCTGAACACTGAAGCTTTCTTT	CASSELGHLNTEAFF
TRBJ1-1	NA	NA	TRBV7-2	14	TGTGCCAGCAGCCCCCAGACACCCTCACAAGGAGCTTTCTTT	CASSPQTPSQGAFF
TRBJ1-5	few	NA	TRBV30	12	TGTGCCTGGAGTGCAAATTATCAGCCCCAGCATTTT	CAWSANYQPQHF
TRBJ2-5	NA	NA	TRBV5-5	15	TGTGCCAGCAGCCGGAAGGTGGGGGGCCAAGAGACCCAGTACTTC	CASSRKVGGQETQYF
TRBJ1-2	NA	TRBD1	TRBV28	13	TGTGCCAGCAGTGCAGGGGGCCAGTATGGCTACACCTTC	CASSAGGQYGYTF
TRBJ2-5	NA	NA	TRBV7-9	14	TGTGCCAGCAGCTTAGGGCTGGGGCAAGAGACCCAGTACTTC	CASSLGLGQETQYF
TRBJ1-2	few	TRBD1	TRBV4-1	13	TGCGCCAGCCATGCGACAGGGGCGTATGGCTACACCTTC	CASHATGAYGYTF
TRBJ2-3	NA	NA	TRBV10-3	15	TGTGCCATCAGTGCTTCGGGGGCAGATTCAGATACGCAGTATTTT	CAISASGADSDTQYF
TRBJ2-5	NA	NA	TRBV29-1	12	TGCAGCGTTTGGAAAGGGCGAGAGACCCAGTACTTC	CSVWKGRETQYF
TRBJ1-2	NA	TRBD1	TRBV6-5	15	TGTGCCAGCAGTTCACGGGACAGAAGTAACTATGGCTACACCTTC	CASSSRDRSNYGYTF
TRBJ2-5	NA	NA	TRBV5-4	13	TGTGCCAGCAGCTTGGCGGTAGAAGAGACCCAGTACTTC	CASSLAVEETQYF
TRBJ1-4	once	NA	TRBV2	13	TGTGCCAGCAGTGGAAGGGGAGAGGGGAAACTGTTTTTT	CASSGRGEGKLFF
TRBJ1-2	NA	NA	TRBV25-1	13	TGTGCCAGCAGTTCCGCTTCTTACTATGGCTACACCTTC	CASSSASYYGYTF
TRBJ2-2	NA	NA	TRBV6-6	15	TGTGCCAGCAGTTATCTTAATACCGATGCCGGGGAGCTGTTTTTT	CASSYLNTDAGELFF
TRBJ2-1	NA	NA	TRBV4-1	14	TGCGCCAGCAGCCTCAGCCTACAGGGTAATGAGCAGTTCTTC	CASSLSLQGNEQFF
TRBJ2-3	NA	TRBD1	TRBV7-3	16	TGTGCCAGCAGCTTCCGGGGACAGGGGAACCCAGATACGCAGTATTTT	CASSFRGQGNPDTQYF